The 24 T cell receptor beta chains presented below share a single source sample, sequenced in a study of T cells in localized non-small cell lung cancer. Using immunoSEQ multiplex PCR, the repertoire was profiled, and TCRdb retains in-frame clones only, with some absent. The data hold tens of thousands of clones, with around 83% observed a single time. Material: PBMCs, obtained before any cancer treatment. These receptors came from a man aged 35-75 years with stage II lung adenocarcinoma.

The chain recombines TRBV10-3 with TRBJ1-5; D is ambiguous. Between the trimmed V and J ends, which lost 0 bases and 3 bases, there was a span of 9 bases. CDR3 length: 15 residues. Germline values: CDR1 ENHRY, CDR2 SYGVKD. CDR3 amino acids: CAISESDFNNQPQHF. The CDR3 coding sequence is TGTGCCATCAGTGAGTCTGACTTCAACAATCAGCCCCAGCATTTT.

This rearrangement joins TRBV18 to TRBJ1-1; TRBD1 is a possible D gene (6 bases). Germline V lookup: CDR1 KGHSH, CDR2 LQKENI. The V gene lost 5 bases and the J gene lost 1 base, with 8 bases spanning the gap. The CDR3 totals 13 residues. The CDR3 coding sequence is TGTGCCAGCTCAGGACAGTGGAACACTGAAGCTTTCTTT. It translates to CASSGQWNTEAFF.

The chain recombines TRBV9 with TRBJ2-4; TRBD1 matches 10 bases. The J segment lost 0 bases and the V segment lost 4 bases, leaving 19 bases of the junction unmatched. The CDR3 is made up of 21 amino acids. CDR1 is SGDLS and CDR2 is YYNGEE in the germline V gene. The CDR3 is CASSSPPWDRGNPLAKNIQYF. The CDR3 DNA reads TGTGCCAGCAGCTCTCCCCCTTGGGACAGGGGAAATCCCTTAGCCAAAAACATTCAGTACTTC. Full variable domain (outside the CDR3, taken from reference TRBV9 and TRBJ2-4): DSGVTQTPKHLITATGQRVTLRCSPRSGDLSVYWYQQSLDQGLQFLIQYYNGEERAKGNILERFSAQQFPDLHSELNLSSLELGDSALYFCASSSPPWDRGNPLAKNIQYFGAGTRLSVL.

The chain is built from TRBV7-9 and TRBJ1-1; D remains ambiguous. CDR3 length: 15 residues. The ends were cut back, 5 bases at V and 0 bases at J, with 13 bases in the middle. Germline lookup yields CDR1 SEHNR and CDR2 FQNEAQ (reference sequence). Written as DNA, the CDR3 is TGTGCCAGCAGCCTACCTTCCGGGTTGAACACTGAAGCTTTCTTT. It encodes CASSLPSGLNTEAFF.

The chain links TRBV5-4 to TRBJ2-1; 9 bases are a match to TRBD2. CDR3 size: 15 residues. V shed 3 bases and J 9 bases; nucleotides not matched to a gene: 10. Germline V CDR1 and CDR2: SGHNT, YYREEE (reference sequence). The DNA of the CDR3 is TGTGCCAGCAGCTCTGATAGCGGGGGAGGCGGTGAGCAGTTCTTC. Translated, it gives CASSSDSGGGGEQFF.

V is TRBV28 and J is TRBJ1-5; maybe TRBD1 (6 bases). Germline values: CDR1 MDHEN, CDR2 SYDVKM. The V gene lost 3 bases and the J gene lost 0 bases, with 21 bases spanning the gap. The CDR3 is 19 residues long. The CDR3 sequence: CASSLALVHRAYSNQPQHF. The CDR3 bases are TGTGCCAGCAGTTTGGCGCTGGTTCACAGGGCCTATAGCAATCAGCCCCAGCATTTT.

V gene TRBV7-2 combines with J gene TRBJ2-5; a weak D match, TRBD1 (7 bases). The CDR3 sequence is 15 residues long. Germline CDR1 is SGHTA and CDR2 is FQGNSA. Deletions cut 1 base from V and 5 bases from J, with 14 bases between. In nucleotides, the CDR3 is TGTGCCAGCAGCTTAGGGAGGGGGCAGGGTGAGACCCAGTACTTC. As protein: CASSLGRGQGETQYF.

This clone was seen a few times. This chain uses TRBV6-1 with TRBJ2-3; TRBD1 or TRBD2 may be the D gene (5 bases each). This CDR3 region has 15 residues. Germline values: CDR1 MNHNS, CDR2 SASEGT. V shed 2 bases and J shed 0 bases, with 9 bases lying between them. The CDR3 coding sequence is TGTGCCAGCAGTGAATTGGGGGTTAGCACAGATACGCAGTATTTT. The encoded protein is CASSELGVSTDTQYF.

The DNA for the CDR3 is TGTGCCAGCAGCATAACCCGACAGGACGAGCAGTACTTC. It yields the protein CASSITRQDEQYF. The chain employs TRBV27 and TRBJ2-7; D might be TRBD1 (6 bases). Germline loops: CDR1 MNHEY, CDR2 SMNVEV (reference sequence). Trimming removed 6 bases from V and 5 bases from J, with 14 bases in between. CDR3 length: 13 residues.

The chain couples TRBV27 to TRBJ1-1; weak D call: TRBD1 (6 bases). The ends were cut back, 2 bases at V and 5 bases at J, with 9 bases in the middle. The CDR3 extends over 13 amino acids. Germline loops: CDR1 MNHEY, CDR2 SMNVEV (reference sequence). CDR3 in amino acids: CASSLGGRTEAFF. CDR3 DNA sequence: TGTGCCAGCAGTTTAGGGGGCCGAACTGAAGCTTTCTTT.

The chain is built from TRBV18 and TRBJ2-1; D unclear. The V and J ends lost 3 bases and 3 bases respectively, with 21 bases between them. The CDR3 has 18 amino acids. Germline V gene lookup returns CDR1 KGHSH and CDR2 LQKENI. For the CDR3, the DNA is TGTGCCAGCTCACCCACGCCACAAGAAGCGTCTCTCTACAATGAGCAGTTCTTC. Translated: CASSPTPQEASLYNEQFF.

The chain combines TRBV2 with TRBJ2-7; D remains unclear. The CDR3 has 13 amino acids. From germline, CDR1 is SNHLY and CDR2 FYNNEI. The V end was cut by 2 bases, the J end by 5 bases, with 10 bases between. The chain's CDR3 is CASSEPQFHEQYV. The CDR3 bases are TGTGCCAGCAGTGAACCTCAGTTCCACGAGCAGTACGTC.

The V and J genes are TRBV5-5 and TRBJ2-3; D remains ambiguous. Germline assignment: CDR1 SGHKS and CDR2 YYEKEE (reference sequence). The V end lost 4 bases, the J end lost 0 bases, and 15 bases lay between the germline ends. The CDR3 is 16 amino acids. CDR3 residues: CASSRDPHESTDTQYF. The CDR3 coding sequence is TGTGCCAGCAGCAGAGACCCACACGAAAGCACAGATACGCAGTATTTT.

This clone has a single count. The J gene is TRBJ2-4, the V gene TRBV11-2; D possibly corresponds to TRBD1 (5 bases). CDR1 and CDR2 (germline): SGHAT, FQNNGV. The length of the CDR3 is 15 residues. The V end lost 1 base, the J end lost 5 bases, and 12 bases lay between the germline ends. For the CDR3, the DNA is TGTGCCAGCAGCTTAGCTGGCCGCAGGGAAAACATTCAGTACTTC. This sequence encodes CASSLAGRRENIQYF.

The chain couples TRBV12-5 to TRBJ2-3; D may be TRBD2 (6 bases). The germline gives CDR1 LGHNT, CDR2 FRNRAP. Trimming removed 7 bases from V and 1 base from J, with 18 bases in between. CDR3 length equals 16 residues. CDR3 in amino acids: CASVSGRGFGTDTQYF. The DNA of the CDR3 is TGTGCTAGTGTTTCTGGGCGGGGCTTCGGCACAGATACGCAGTATTTT.

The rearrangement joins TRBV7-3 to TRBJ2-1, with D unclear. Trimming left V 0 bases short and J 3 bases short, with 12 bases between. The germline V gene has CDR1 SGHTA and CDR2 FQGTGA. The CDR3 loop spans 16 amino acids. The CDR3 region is CASSLTANGLYNEQFF. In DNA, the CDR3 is TGTGCCAGCAGCTTAACGGCGAACGGCCTCTACAATGAGCAGTTCTTC. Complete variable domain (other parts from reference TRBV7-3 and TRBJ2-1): GAGVSQTPSNKVTEKGKYVELRCDPISGHTALYWYRQSLGQGPEFLIYFQGTGAADDSGLPNDRFFAVRPEGSVSTLKIQRTERGDSAVYLCASSLTANGLYNEQFFGPGTRLTVL.

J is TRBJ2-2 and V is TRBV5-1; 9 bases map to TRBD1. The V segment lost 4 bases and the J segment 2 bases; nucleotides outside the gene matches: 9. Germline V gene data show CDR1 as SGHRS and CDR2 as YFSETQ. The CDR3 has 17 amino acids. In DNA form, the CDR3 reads TGCGCCAGCAGCCCCGGTCGGGACAGGGCCAACACCGGGGAGCTGTTTTTT. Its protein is CASSPGRDRANTGELFF.

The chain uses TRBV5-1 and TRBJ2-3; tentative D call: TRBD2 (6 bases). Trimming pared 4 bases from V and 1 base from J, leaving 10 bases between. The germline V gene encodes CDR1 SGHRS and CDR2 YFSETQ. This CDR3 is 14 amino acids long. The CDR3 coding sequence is TGCGCCAGCAGCCGAGGAGGGGGCACAGATACGCAGTATTTT. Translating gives CASSRGGGTDTQYF.

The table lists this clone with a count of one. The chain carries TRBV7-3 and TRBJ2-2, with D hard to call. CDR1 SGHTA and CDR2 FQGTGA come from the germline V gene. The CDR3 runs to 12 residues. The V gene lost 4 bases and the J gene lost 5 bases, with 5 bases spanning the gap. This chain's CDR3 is CASSSTTGELFF. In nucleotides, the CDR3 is TGTGCCAGCAGCTCAACGACCGGGGAGCTGTTTTTT.

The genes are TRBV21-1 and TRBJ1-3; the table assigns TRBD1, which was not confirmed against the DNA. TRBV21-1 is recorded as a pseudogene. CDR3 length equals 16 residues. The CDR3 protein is CASSAGQAFSGNTIYF. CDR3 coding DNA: TGTGCCAGCAGCGCCGGACAGGCCTTCTCTGGAAACACCATATATTTT.

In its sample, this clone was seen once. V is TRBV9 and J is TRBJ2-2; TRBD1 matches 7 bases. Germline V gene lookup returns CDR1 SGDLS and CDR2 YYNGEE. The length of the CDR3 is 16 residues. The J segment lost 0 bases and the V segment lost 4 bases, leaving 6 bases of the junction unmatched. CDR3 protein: CASSPQTGTNTGELFF. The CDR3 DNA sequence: TGTGCCAGCAGCCCACAGACAGGGACGAACACCGGGGAGCTGTTTTTT.

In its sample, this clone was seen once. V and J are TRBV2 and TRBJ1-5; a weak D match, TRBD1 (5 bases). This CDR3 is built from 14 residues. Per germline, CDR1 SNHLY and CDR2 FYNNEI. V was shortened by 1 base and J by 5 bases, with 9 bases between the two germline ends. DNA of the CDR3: TGTGCCAGCAGTGAAGGAGGGGCAGATCAGCCCCAGCATTTT. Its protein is CASSEGGADQPQHF. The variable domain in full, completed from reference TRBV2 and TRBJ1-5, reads EPEVTQTPSHQVTQMGQEVILRCVPISNHLYFYWYRQILGQKVEFLVSFYNNEISEKSEIFDDQFSVERPDGSNFTLKIRSTKLEDSAMYFCASSEGGADQPQHFGDGTRLSIL.

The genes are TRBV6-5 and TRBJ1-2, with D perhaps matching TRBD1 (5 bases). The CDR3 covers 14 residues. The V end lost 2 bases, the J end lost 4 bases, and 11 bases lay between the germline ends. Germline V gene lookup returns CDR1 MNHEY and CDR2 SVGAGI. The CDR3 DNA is TGTGCCAGCAGTTACGGGGCTGACCGCTATGGCTACACCTTC. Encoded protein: CASSYGADRYGYTF.

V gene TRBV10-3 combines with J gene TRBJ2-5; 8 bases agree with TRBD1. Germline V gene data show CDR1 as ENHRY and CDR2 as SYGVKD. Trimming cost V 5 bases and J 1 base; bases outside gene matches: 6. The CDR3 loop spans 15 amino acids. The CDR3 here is CAISRQGKGQETQYF. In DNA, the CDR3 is TGTGCCATCAGTCGACAGGGGAAGGGCCAAGAGACCCAGTACTTC.